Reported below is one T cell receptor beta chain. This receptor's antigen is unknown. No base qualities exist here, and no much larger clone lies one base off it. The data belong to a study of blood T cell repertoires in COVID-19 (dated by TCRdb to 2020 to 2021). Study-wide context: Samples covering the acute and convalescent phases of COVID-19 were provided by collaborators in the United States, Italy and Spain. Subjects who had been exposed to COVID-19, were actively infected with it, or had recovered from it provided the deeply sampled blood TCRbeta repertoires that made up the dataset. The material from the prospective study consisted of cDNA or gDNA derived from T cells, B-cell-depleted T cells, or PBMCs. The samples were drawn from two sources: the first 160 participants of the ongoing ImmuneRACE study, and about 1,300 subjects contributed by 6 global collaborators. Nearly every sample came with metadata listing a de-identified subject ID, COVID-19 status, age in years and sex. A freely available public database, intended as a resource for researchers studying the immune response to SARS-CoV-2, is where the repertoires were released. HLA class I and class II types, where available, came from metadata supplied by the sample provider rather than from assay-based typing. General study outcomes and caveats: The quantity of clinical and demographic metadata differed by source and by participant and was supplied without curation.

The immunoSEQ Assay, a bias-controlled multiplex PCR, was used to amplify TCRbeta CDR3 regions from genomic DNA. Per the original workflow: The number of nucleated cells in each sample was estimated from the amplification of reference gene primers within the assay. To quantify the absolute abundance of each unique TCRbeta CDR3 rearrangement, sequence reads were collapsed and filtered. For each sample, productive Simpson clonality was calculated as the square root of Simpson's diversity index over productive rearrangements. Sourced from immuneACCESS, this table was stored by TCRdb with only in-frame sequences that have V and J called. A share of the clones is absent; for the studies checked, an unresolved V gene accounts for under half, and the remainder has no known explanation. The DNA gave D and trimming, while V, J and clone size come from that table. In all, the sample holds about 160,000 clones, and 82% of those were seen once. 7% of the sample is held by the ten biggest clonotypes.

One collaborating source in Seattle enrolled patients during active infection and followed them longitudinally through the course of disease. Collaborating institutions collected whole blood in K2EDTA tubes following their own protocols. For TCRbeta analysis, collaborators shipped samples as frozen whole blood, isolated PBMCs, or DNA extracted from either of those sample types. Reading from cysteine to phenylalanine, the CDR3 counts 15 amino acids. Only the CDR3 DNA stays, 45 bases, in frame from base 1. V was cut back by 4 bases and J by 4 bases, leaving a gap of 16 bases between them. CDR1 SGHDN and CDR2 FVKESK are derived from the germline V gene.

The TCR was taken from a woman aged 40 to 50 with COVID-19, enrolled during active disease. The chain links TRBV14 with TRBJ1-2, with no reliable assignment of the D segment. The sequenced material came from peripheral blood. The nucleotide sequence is TGTGCCAGCAGCCCCGAAGCACTGGGAGGCTATGGCTACACCTTC. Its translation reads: CASSPEALGGYGYTF.